One and the same sample provided the 23 T cell receptor beta chains below, sequenced in a study of identical twins. One entry per CDR3 protein results from TCRdb running MiXCR on the 5' RACE reads. This table has 520,000 or so distinct CDR3 sequences, 20% to 25% appearing once. The sample also formed part of further work on T cells expressing NK-cell markers.

The sequencing sample was made of CD4+ T cells sorted from blood. Receptors were obtained from a woman aged 18-35 years in good health.

This chain joins TRBV5-4 and TRBJ2-5; TRBD1 matches at 10 bases. Trimming cost V 4 bases and J 5 bases; bases outside gene matches: 8. The CDR3 totals 15 residues. The germline V gene encodes CDR1 SGHNT and CDR2 YYREEE (reference sequence). The CDR3 protein is CASSHQKDRGETQYF. The CDR3 nucleotides read TGTGCCAGCAGCCATCAAAAGGACAGGGGGGAGACCCAGTACTTC.

The chain carries TRBV11-2 and TRBJ1-2, with D hard to call. The V end lost 0 bases, the J end lost 3 bases, and 11 bases lay between the germline ends. Per the germline V gene, CDR1 is SGHAT and CDR2 is FQNNGV. This CDR3 has 15 residues. The CDR3 is CASSLDPLKHYGYTF. DNA for the CDR3: TGTGCCAGCAGCTTAGATCCGCTAAAACACTATGGCTACACCTTC.

The chain recombines TRBV5-1 with TRBJ1-1; no clear D gene. Trimming took off 4 bases at V and 5 bases at J, with 15 bases between the two ends. Germline CDR1 is SGHRS and CDR2 is YFSETQ. The CDR3 has 14 residues. CDR3 sequence reads: CASSGAGRGTEAFF. For the CDR3, the DNA is TGCGCCAGCAGCGGTGCTGGGCGCGGGACTGAAGCTTTCTTT.

The table lists this clonotype with a count of one. The chain links TRBV5-5 to TRBJ2-2; D uncertain. Germline V gene lookup returns CDR1 SGHKS and CDR2 YYEKEE (reference sequence). V lost 0 bases, J lost 1 base, and 7 bases lay in between. This CDR3 region has 15 residues. CDR3 amino acids: CASSLGFGNTGELFF. As DNA, the CDR3 is TGTGCCAGCAGCTTGGGATTCGGGAACACCGGGGAGCTGTTTTTT.

The sample holds a few counts of this clonotype. The chain carries TRBV5-1 and TRBJ2-1; 10 positions match TRBD2. V shed 3 bases, J shed 5 bases, and the junction held 5 bases outside the gene matches. Germline lookup yields CDR1 SGHRS and CDR2 YFSETQ. The CDR3 has 15 amino acids. The CDR3 spells CASSSLAGANNEQFF. Here the CDR3 DNA reads TGCGCCAGCAGCTCCCTAGCGGGGGCCAACAATGAGCAGTTCTTC.

This clonotype was counted between two and nine times. V usage is TRBV20-1 and J usage is TRBJ2-1, with 8 bases aligning to TRBD2. CDR3 length: 16 residues. The V gene's germline CDR1 is DFQATT and CDR2 SNEGSKA (reference sequence). The J segment lost 7 bases and the V segment lost 2 bases, leaving 13 bases of the junction unmatched. CDR3 residues: CSARSGGASGRNEQFF. CDR3 in DNA: TGCAGTGCTAGATCAGGCGGGGCGAGCGGGAGAAATGAGCAGTTCTTC.

This clonotype occurred a few times. The rearrangement uses TRBV29-1 and TRBJ2-1, with 9 bases lining up with TRBD1. The trim removed 4 bases at V and 8 bases at J, leaving 9 bases unmatched. The CDR3 runs 14 residues. CDR1 SQVTM and CDR2 ANQGSEA come from the germline V gene. The CDR3 spells CSVVRTGAGDEQFF. The CDR3 nucleotides are TGCAGCGTTGTTCGGACAGGGGCAGGGGATGAGCAGTTCTTC.

The gene calls are TRBV19 and TRBJ1-2, with D unclear. Trimming shortened V by 3 bases and J by 4 bases, and 9 bases separated the two germline ends. CDR3 length equals 13 residues. Germline lookup yields CDR1 LNHDA and CDR2 SQIVND (reference sequence). CDR3 sequence reads: CASSIGRFYGYTF. The CDR3 coding sequence is TGTGCCAGTAGTATCGGACGGTTCTATGGCTACACCTTC. Supplemented by reference TRBV19 and TRBJ1-2, the full variable domain reads DGGITQSPKYLFRKEGQNVTLSCEQNLNHDAMYWYRQDPGQGLRLIYYSQIVNDFQKGDIAEGYSVSREKKESFPLTVTSAQKNPTAFYLCASSIGRFYGYTFGSGTRLTVV.

This chain links TRBV5-1 with TRBJ2-3; no firm D call. The germline gives CDR1 SGHRS, CDR2 YFSETQ. CDR3 length: 14 amino acids. V was trimmed by 2 bases and J by 0 bases, leaving 7 bases between them. CDR3 sequence (DNA): TGCGCCAGCAGCTTACAGCAGAGCACAGATACGCAGTATTTT. Translated, it gives CASSLQQSTDTQYF.

This clonotype was counted only a few times. J is TRBJ2-3 and V is TRBV10-2; 12 nucleotides align to TRBD2. CDR3 length: 14 amino acids. Germline lookup yields CDR1 WSHSY and CDR2 SAAADI. The V segment lost 6 bases and the J segment 4 bases; nucleotides outside the gene matches: 2. CDR3: CASSRTSGADTQYF. In DNA, the CDR3 is TGCGCCAGCAGCCGGACTAGCGGGGCAGATACGCAGTATTTT.

Only a few counts were recorded for this clonotype. The J gene is TRBJ2-7, the V gene TRBV5-1, with D tentatively TRBD2 (5 bases). CDR1 SGHRS and CDR2 YFSETQ come from the germline V gene. The V end lost 1 base, the J end lost 7 bases, and 9 bases lay between the germline ends. The CDR3 is 12 amino acids. CDR3 nucleotides: TGCGCCAGCAGCTTGAATAGGAGGGAGCAGTACTTC. Amino acids: CASSLNRREQYF.

The chain is built from TRBV29-1 and TRBJ1-1; D not resolved. From germline, CDR1 is SQVTM and CDR2 ANQGSEA. This CDR3 has 10 amino acids. V lost 7 bases, J lost 4 bases, and 7 bases lay in between. The CDR3 reads CSASSTEAFF. CDR3 sequence (DNA): TGCAGCGCCTCGTCCACTGAAGCTTTCTTT.

This chain uses TRBV12-3 or TRBV12-4 with TRBJ2-2, with 7 bases fitting TRBD2. Trimming took 6 bases from V and 7 from J; bases not matched to a gene: 5. The CDR3 sequence is 13 residues long. CDR3 loop: CASSRLAGGELFF. The CDR3 DNA reads as TGTGCCAGCAGCCGACTAGCTGGCGGGGAGCTGTTTTTT.

The chain uses TRBV3-1 and TRBJ1-1; D is possibly TRBD1 (6 bases). Trimming pared 3 bases from V and 1 base from J, leaving 9 bases between. CDR3 length: 14 amino acids. CDR1 LGHDT and CDR2 YNNKEL come from the germline V gene (reference sequence). The CDR3 nucleotides are TGTGCCAGCAGCCAGAGACAGGAGAACACTGAAGCTTTCTTT. This codes for CASSQRQENTEAFF.

CDR3: CSVGKVGWQIDTDTQYF. The CDR3 nucleotides read TGCAGCGTTGGAAAGGTCGGGTGGCAAATTGACACAGATACGCAGTATTTT. The chain carries TRBV29-1 and TRBJ2-3; D unresolved. This CDR3 spans 17 amino acids. Germline V CDR1 and CDR2: SQVTM, ANQGSEA. V was trimmed by 4 bases and J by 2 bases, leaving 22 bases between them.

This clonotype turned up a few times. The chain has TRBV10-3 and TRBJ1-2, with D possibly TRBD1 on 5 matching bases. Deletions cut 8 bases from V and 5 bases from J, with 12 bases between. CDR1 ENHRY and CDR2 SYGVKD come from the germline V gene. The CDR3 is made up of 12 amino acids. The DNA for the CDR3 is TGTGCCATCCAGGGAATAATGTATGGCTACACCTTC. This codes for CAIQGIMYGYTF.

This clonotype was seen more than once but under ten times. The chain uses TRBV10-3 and TRBJ2-1; TRBD2 matches 11 bases. Germline loops: CDR1 ENHRY, CDR2 SYGVKD. Losses at the gene ends were 5 bases for V and 5 bases for J; bases not matched to a gene: 5. The CDR3 is made up of 15 amino acids. The CDR3 nucleotides read TGTGCCATCAGTCAGACTAGCGGGACGAACAATGAGCAGTTCTTC. Translated: CAISQTSGTNNEQFF.

This chain uses TRBV5-1 with TRBJ2-5; TRBD2 matches at 7 bases. This CDR3 is 15 amino acids long. Germline V CDR1 and CDR2: SGHRS, YFSETQ. Unmatched junction bases numbered 12, after V lost 1 base and J lost 9 bases. The CDR3 loop is CASSLLPGGSEAQYF. The CDR3 DNA sequence: TGCGCCAGCAGCTTGTTGCCGGGGGGATCTGAAGCCCAGTACTTC.

This clonotype was detected ten times or more. This chain connects TRBV4-3 to TRBJ1-6; D is perhaps TRBD1 (6 bases). Germline CDR1 is LGHNA and CDR2 is YSLEER. The CDR3 spans 15 residues. The germline V and J ends were trimmed by 4 bases and 9 bases, with 16 bases remaining between them. The CDR3 region is CASSLRGAASSPLHF. Written as DNA, the CDR3 is TGCGCCAGCAGCCTCAGGGGAGCGGCTTCTTCACCCCTCCACTTT.

The V gene is TRBV27, the J gene TRBJ2-3, with D possibly TRBD2 on 6 matching bases. The CDR3 has 15 residues. Trimming stripped 3 bases from V and 1 base from J, with 11 bases between. The germline V gene encodes CDR1 MNHEY and CDR2 SMNVEV (reference sequence). The CDR3 DNA sequence: TGTGCCAGCAGTTTTTCCGGGAGACGCACAGATACGCAGTATTTT. Translated: CASSFSGRRTDTQYF.

Ten or more counts support this clonotype. V usage is TRBV7-9 and J usage is TRBJ2-7; D remains ambiguous. The CDR3 contains 11 residues. Germline V gives CDR1 SEHNR, CDR2 FQNEAQ (reference sequence). V was cut by 2 bases and J by 7 bases, with 6 bases left in between. The CDR3 coding sequence is TGTGCCAGCAGCTTACTTGCGGAGCAGTACTTC. It codes for CASSLLAEQYF.

The chain is built from TRBV7-2 and TRBJ2-7, with D possibly matching TRBD2 (6 bases). Germline V lookup: CDR1 SGHTA, CDR2 FQGNSA. V lost 8 bases and J lost 5, with 16 bases in between. The CDR3 runs to 13 residues. The DNA of the CDR3 is TGTGCCAGCTCGGGGGTGGGCCGGGACGAGCAGTACTTC. This gives the protein CASSGVGRDEQYF.

This clonotype was counted between two and nine times. The chain combines TRBV20-1 with TRBJ2-1, with D uncertain. V gave up 0 bases and J gave up 5 bases, with 14 bases separating them. The length of the CDR3 is 15 residues. CDR1 is DFQATT and CDR2 is SNEGSKA in the germline V gene (reference sequence). The CDR3 DNA follows: TGCAGTGCTAGAGAAGTAAGAGTGGACCACAATGAGCAGTTCTTC. It yields the protein CSAREVRVDHNEQFF.